A single sample gave rise to the 19 T cell receptor beta chains below, sequenced in a study of cytotoxic CD8 clonotypes in ibrutinib-treated CLL. Libraries were prepared by immunoSEQ multiplex PCR; TCRdb keeps only in-frame clonotypes and omits some of them. Seen here are approximately 150,000 clones, about 80% observed once, and the top ten hold 25% to 35%. The sequencing used PBMCs, collected after 12 months of ibrutinib treatment. The origin of the receptors is a human donor with chronic lymphocytic leukemia.

The J gene is TRBJ2-7, the V gene TRBV28, with 15 bases aligning to TRBD2. The trim removed 3 bases at V and 3 bases at J, leaving 3 bases unmatched. Germline CDR1 and CDR2: MDHEN and SYDVKM. The CDR3 consists of 16 residues. The CDR3, as DNA: TGTGCCAGCAGTTTCCGGACTAGCGGGAGGGGCTACGAGCAGTACTTC. This gives the protein CASSFRTSGRGYEQYF.

The rearrangement links TRBV7-1 to TRBJ1-5; D is uncertain. TRBV7-1 is marked as an open reading frame, function uncertain. This CDR3 is 12 amino acids long. V was pared by 4 bases and J by 6 bases, with 7 bases between. CDR3 residues: CASSLLGQPQHF. The CDR3 DNA follows: TGTGCCAGCAGCTTATTGGGTCAGCCCCAGCATTTT.

This clone was picked up one time. The chain has TRBV2 and TRBJ1-2; TRBD1 might be the D (5 bases). From germline, CDR1 is SNHLY and CDR2 FYNNEI. The CDR3 spans 12 residues. V gave up 3 bases and J gave up 5 bases, with 7 bases separating them. The CDR3 sequence: CASSETAYGYTF. The CDR3 DNA is TGTGCCAGCAGTGAGACAGCTTATGGCTACACCTTC.

The rearrangement joins TRBV13 to TRBJ1-2; no definite D call. The germline V gene has CDR1 PRHDT and CDR2 FYEKMQ (reference sequence). The CDR3 extends over 13 amino acids. Deletions cut 3 bases from V and 4 bases from J, with 9 bases between. The CDR3 is CASSFGRFYGYTF. The CDR3 DNA reads as TGTGCCAGCAGCTTTGGGAGGTTCTATGGCTACACCTTC.

This chain joins TRBV4-2 and TRBJ2-3; 9 nucleotides agree with TRBD1. In germline, CDR1 is LGHNA, CDR2 YNFKEQ. CDR3 length equals 18 residues. V trimming: 0 bases; J trimming: 2 bases; junction bases outside the gene matches: 9. The CDR3 here is CASSQDSQQGAPTDTQYF. DNA of the CDR3: TGTGCCAGCAGCCAAGATAGCCAACAGGGGGCTCCCACAGATACGCAGTATTTT.

The rearrangement joins TRBV2 to TRBJ1-6; possible D gene TRBD1, 5 bases. CDR1 and CDR2 (germline): SNHLY, FYNNEI. The V gene lost 4 bases and the J gene lost 4 bases, with 8 bases spanning the gap. CDR3 length: 14 amino acids. For the CDR3, the DNA is TGTGCCAGCAGTGCCGGGACTTATAATTCACCCCTCCACTTT. It is translated as CASSAGTYNSPLHF.

The chain recombines TRBV6-6 with TRBJ2-2; 13 positions match TRBD2. Germline V CDR1 and CDR2: MNHNY, SVGAGI (reference sequence). This CDR3 region has 16 residues. Losses at the gene ends were 2 bases for V and 9 bases for J; bases not matched to a gene: 6. The CDR3 DNA is TGTGCCAGCAGTTACGGGACTAGCGGGGCCCGCAGGGAGCTGTTTTTT. It specifies CASSYGTSGARRELFF.

This CDR3 reads CASSGQGIAEAFF. CDR3 nucleotide sequence: TGTGCCAGTAGCGGACAGGGGATCGCTGAAGCTTTCTTT. The genes are TRBV19 and TRBJ1-1, with 9 positions matching TRBD1. Germline V lookup: CDR1 LNHDA, CDR2 SQIVND (reference sequence). This CDR3 region has 13 residues. V shed 6 bases, J shed 6 bases, and the junction held 5 bases outside the gene matches.

This clone has a single count. The chain employs TRBV10-3 and TRBJ1-5; D gene ambiguous. The V gene's germline CDR1 is ENHRY and CDR2 SYGVKD. Trimming removed 8 bases at V and 1 base at J, with 6 bases between. The CDR3 totals 12 residues. The CDR3 is CAISSSNQPQHF. DNA of the CDR3: TGTGCCATCTCTTCGAGCAATCAGCCCCAGCATTTT.

The gene calls are TRBV6-5 and TRBJ2-7; TRBD2 agrees at 7 bases. The length of the CDR3 is 12 residues. The ends lost 10 bases at V and 4 bases at J; junction bases unmatched: 7. Germline CDR1 MNHEY, CDR2 SVGAGI. CDR3 nucleotides: TGTGCCATCAGGTCACTAGCGTACGAGCAGTACTTC. Amino acids: CAIRSLAYEQYF.

This chain joins TRBV19 and TRBJ2-1; no firm D call. Trimming stripped 1 base from V and 8 bases from J, with 9 bases between. Germline CDR1 LNHDA, CDR2 SQIVND (reference sequence). The CDR3 totals 13 residues. The CDR3 is CASSIGLGYEQFF. The CDR3 nucleotides are TGTGCCAGTAGTATAGGCCTGGGGTATGAGCAGTTCTTC.

This clone turned up a few times. The same CDR3 can be traced to other DNA sequences in this sample. The rearrangement joins TRBV7-9 to TRBJ2-1, with no clear D. The germline CDR1 and CDR2 sequences are SEHNR and FQNEAQ (reference sequence). The CDR3 covers 12 residues. The V and J ends lost 5 bases and 4 bases respectively, with 6 bases between them. The CDR3 nucleotides read TGTGCCAGCAGCCCCACTTACAATGAGCAGTTCTTC. This gives the protein CASSPTYNEQFF.

The genes are TRBV7-9 and TRBJ1-1; possibly TRBD1 for D (5 bases). CDR1 and CDR2 (germline): SEHNR, FQNEAQ (reference sequence). V lost 2 bases, J lost 3 bases, and 7 bases lay in between. The CDR3 length is 13 residues. This CDR3 reads CASSLLRDTEAFF. As DNA, the CDR3 is TGTGCCAGCAGCTTACTCAGGGACACTGAAGCTTTCTTT.

The chain links TRBV28 to TRBJ2-5; TRBD1 matches 7 bases. The J call could be wrong; TRBJ2-7 is a better fit for the DNA end. There are 13 residues in the CDR3. The germline V gene has CDR1 MDHEN and CDR2 SYDVKM. The CDR3 sequence is CASSTNRGYEQYF. The CDR3 DNA reads as TGTGCCAGCAGTACCAACAGGGGCTACGAGCAGTACTTC.

The DNA for the CDR3 is TGCAGTGTTGGGTTGGACTACGAGCAGTACTTC. Translation: CSVGLDYEQYF. This rearrangement joins TRBV20-1 to TRBJ2-7; no clear D. Germline V lookup: CDR1 DFQATT, CDR2 SNEGSKA (reference sequence). CDR3 length: 11 amino acids. Trimming took off 7 bases at V and 3 bases at J, with 10 bases between the two ends.

This chain connects TRBV19 to TRBJ1-1; 9 bases align to TRBD1. V dropped 1 base and J dropped 7; count of bases not matched to a gene: 4. The CDR3 loop spans 14 amino acids. Germline loops: CDR1 LNHDA, CDR2 SQIVND (reference sequence). CDR3 sequence reads: CASSIVQGANEAFF. CDR3 DNA: TGTGCCAGTAGTATAGTACAGGGGGCGAATGAAGCTTTCTTT.

The V and J genes are TRBV5-1 and TRBJ1-1; no definite D call. Germline assignment: CDR1 SGHRS and CDR2 YFSETQ. The CDR3 is 12 residues long. Trimming stripped 2 bases from V and 6 bases from J, with 8 bases between. DNA of the CDR3: TGCGCCAGCAGCTTTTTCGGAGCTGAAGCTTTCTTT. Protein: CASSFFGAEAFF.

The V call is TRBV7-9, the J call TRBJ2-2, with TRBD1 matching over 11 bases. The CDR3 loop spans 16 amino acids. The germline gives CDR1 SEHNR, CDR2 FQNEAQ (reference sequence). The V segment lost 5 bases and the J segment 5 bases; nucleotides outside the gene matches: 7. Here the CDR3 DNA reads TGTGCCAGCAGCCCCGGGACAGGGGGAGATACCGGGGAGCTGTTTTTT. It is translated as CASSPGTGGDTGELFF.

The V call is TRBV10-3, the J call TRBJ2-2, with 8 positions matching TRBD1. V shed 6 bases, J shed 2 bases, and the junction held 2 bases outside the gene matches. Germline-derived CDR1 and CDR2 are ENHRY and SYGVKD. The CDR3 runs 14 residues. The CDR3 loop reads CAIRGTGNTGELFF. CDR3 sequence (DNA): TGTGCCATCAGAGGGACAGGAAACACCGGGGAGCTGTTTTTT.